This T cell receptor beta chain comes out of a study of blood T cell repertoires in COVID-19. Looking at the study overall: There were acute and convalescent COVID-19 samples, and they came from the United States, Italy and Spain. PBMCs, B-cell-depleted T cells, or T cells provided the cDNA or gDNA that made up the material.

Original methodology: Reference gene primer amplification gave estimated nucleated cell counts. The table came from immunoSEQ multiplex PCR; TCRdb's copy has only in-frame clones and leaves some out. Clone size and V and J calls were adopted from that table, with D and trimming inferred from the DNA. Here the sample spans under 85,000 clones, 85% to 90% being singletons. After removal of 0 bases from V and 5 bases from J, the junction contained 11 bases not matched to a gene. Germline CDR1 and CDR2: SGHAT and FQNNGV. This CDR3 has 17 residues. This receptor was identified in a man between 70 and 80 years old with active or convalescent COVID-19. The sample taken for sequencing was peripheral blood. The chain is built from TRBV11-2 and TRBJ1-2; the match to TRBD1 covers 8 bases. Written as DNA, the CDR3 is TGTGCCAGCAGCTTAGAGGGTGGGGACAGGCTTAAATATGGCTACACCTTC. It codes for CASSLEGGDRLKYGYTF.